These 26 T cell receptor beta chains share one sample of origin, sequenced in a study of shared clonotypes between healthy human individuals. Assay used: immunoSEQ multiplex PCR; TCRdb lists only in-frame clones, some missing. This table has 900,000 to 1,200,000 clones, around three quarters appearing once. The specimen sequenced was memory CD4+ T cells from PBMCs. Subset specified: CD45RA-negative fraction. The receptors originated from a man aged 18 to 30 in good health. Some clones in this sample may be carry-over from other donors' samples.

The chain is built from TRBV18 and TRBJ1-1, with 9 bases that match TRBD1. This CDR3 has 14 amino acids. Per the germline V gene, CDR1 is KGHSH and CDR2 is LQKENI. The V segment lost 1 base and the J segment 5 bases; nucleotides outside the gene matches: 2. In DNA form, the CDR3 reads TGTGCCAGCTCACCACGGACAGGGGAGACTGAAGCTTTCTTT. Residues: CASSPRTGETEAFF.

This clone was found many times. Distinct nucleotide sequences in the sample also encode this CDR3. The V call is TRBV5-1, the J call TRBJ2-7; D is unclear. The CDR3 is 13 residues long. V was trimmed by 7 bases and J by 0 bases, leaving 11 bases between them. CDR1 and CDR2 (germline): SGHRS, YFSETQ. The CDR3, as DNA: TGCGCCAGCCGAAGAGCGAGCTCCTACGAGCAGTACTTC. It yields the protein CASRRASSYEQYF.

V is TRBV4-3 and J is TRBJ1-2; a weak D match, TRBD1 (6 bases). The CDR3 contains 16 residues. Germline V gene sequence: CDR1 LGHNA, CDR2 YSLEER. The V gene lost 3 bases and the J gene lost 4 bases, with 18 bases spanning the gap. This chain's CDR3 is CASSQVTGRTVYGYTF. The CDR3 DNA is TGCGCCAGCAGCCAGGTAACGGGTAGGACAGTCTATGGCTACACCTTC.

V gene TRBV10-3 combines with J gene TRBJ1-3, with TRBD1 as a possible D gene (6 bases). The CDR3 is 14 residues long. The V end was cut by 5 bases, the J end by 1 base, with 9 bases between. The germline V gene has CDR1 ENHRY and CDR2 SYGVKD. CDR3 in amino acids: CAISRQVSGNTIYF. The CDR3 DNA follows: TGTGCCATCAGTCGACAGGTATCTGGAAACACCATATATTTT.

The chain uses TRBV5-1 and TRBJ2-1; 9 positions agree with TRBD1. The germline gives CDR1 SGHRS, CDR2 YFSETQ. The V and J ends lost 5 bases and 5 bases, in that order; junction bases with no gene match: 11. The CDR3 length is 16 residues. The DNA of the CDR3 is TGCGCCAGCAGTCGGGCCGGGACAGGGATCAACAATGAGCAGTTCTTC. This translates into CASSRAGTGINNEQFF. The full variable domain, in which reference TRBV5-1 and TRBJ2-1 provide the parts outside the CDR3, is KAGVTQTPRYLIKTRGQQVTLSCSPISGHRSVSWYQQTPGQGLQFLFEYFSETQRNKGNFPGRFSGRQFSNSRSEMNVSTLELGDSALYLCASSRAGTGINNEQFFGPGTRLTVL.

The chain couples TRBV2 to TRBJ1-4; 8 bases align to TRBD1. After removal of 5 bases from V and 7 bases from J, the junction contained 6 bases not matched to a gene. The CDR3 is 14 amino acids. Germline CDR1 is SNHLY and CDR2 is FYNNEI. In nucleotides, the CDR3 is TGTGCCAGCAGTCCGCAGGGGGCTGGTGAAAAACTGTTTTTT. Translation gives CASSPQGAGEKLFF.

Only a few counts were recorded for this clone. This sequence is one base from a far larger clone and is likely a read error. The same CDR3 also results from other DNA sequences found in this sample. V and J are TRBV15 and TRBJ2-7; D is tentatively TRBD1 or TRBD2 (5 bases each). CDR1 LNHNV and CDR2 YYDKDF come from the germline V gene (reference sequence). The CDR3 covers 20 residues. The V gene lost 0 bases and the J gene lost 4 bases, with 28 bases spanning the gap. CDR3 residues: CATSRDRDWGVGPHRYEQYF. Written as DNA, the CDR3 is TGTGCCACCAGCAGAGACAGGGATTGGGGAGTGGGACCACATCGGTACGAGCAGTACTTC.

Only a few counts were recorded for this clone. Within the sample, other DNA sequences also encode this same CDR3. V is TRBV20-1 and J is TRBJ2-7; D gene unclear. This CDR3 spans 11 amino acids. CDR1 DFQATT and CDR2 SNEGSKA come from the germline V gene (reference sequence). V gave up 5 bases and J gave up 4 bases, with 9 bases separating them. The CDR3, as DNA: TGCAGTGCTCCCCGCGGTTACGAGCAGTACTTC. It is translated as CSAPRGYEQYF.

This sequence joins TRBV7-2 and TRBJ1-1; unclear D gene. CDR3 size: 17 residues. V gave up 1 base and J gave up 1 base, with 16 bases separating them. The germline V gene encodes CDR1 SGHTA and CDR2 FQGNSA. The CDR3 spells CASSLGSGRGGNTEAFF. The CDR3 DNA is TGTGCCAGCAGCTTAGGGTCGGGTCGAGGAGGGAACACTGAAGCTTTCTTT.

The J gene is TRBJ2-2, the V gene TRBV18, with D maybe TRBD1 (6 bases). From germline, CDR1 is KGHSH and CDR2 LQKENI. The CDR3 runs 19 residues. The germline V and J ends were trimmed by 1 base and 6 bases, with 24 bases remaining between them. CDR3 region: CASSPLWGEEQGLAGELFF. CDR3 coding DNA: TGTGCCAGCTCACCACTATGGGGTGAGGAACAGGGTCTCGCCGGGGAGCTGTTTTTT.

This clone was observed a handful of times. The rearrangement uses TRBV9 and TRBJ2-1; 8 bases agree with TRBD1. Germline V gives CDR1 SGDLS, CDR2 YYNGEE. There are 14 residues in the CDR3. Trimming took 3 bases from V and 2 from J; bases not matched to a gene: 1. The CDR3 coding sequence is TGTGCCAGCAGCGCAGGGGGCGCCTACAATGAGCAGTTCTTC. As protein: CASSAGGAYNEQFF.

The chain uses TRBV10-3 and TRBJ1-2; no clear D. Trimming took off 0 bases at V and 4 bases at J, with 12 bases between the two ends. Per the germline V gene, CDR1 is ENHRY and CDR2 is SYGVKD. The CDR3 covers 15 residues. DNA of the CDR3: TGTGCCATCAGTGAGTCGCAGGTATTCCCCTATGGCTACACCTTC. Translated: CAISESQVFPYGYTF.

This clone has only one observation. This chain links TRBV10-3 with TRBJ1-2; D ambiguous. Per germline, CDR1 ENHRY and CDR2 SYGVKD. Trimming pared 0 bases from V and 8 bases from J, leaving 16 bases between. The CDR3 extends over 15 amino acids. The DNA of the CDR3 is TGTGCCATCAGTGAGTCGTTGTTCGGACTCGGAGGCTACACCTTC. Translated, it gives CAISESLFGLGGYTF.

CDR3 loop: CSVVARGSYNEQFF. In nucleotides, the CDR3 is TGCAGCGTTGTCGCCAGGGGGTCCTACAATGAGCAGTTCTTC. The rearrangement joins TRBV29-1 to TRBJ2-1; 7 bases line up with TRBD1. Losses at the gene ends were 4 bases for V and 1 base for J; bases not matched to a gene: 4. CDR1 is SQVTM and CDR2 is ANQGSEA in the germline V gene. This CDR3 is 14 amino acids long.

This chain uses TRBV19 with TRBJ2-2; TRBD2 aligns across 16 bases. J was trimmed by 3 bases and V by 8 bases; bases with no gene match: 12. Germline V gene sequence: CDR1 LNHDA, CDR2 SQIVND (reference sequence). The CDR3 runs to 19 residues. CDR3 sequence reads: CASYPFGTSGRVDTGELFF. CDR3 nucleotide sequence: TGTGCCAGTTACCCTTTCGGGACTAGCGGGAGGGTTGACACCGGGGAGCTGTTTTTT.

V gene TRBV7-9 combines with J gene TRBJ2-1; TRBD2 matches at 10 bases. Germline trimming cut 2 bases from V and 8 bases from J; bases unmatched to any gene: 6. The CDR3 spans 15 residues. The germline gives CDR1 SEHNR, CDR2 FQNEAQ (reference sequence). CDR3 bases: TGTGCCAGCAGCTTACTTACTAGCGGGAAATATGAGCAGTTCTTC. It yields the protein CASSLLTSGKYEQFF.

DNA for the CDR3: TGTGCCAGCAGCCAGATATCCGCCGGGACAGGGGTCTCCTTGTATAGCAATCAGCCCCAGCATTTT. As protein: CASSQISAGTGVSLYSNQPQHF. V usage is TRBV28 and J usage is TRBJ1-5; 10 positions agree with TRBD1. The length of the CDR3 is 22 residues. The ends lost 6 bases at V and 0 bases at J; junction bases unmatched: 23. Germline lookup yields CDR1 MDHEN and CDR2 SYDVKM. The variable domain in full, completed from reference TRBV28 and TRBJ1-5, reads DVKVTQSSRYLVKRTGEKVFLECVQDMDHENMFWYRQDPGLGLRLIYFSYDVKMKEKGDIPEGYSVSREKKERFSLILESASTNQTSMYLCASSQISAGTGVSLYSNQPQHFGDGTRLSIL.

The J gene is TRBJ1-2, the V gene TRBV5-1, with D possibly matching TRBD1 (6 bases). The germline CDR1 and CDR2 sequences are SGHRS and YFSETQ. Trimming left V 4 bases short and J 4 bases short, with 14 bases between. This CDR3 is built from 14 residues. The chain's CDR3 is CASSPGGGLYGYTF. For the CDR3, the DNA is TGCGCCAGCAGCCCCGGGGGGGGGCTCTATGGCTACACCTTC.

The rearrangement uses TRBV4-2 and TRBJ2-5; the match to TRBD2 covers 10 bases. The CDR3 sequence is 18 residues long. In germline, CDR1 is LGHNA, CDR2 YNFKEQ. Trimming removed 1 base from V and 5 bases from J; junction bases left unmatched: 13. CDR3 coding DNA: TGTGCCAGCAGCCAAGTGATTATCGCTAGCGGGAGTTCGGAGACCCAGTACTTC. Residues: CASSQVIIASGSSETQYF.

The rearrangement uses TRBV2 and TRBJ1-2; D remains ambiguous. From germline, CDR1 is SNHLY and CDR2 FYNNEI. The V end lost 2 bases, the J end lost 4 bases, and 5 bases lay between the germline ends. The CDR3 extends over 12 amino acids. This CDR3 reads CASSEQAYGYTF. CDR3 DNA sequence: TGTGCCAGCAGTGAACAGGCCTATGGCTACACCTTC. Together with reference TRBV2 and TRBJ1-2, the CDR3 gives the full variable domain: EPEVTQTPSHQVTQMGQEVILRCVPISNHLYFYWYRQILGQKVEFLVSFYNNEISEKSEIFDDQFSVERPDGSNFTLKIRSTKLEDSAMYFCASSEQAYGYTFGSGTRLTVV.

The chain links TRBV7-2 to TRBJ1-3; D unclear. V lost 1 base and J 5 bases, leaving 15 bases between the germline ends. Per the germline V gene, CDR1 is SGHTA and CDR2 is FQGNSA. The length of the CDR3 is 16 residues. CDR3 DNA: TGTGCCAGCAGCTTAGATCGGACGTCGAACCGAAACACCATATATTTT. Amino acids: CASSLDRTSNRNTIYF.

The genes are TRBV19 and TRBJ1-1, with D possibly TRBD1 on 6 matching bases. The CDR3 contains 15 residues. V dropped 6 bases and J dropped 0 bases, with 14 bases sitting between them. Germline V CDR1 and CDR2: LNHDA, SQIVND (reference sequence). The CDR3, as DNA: TGTGCCAGTAGGGGGGGCCTCTTCTTGAACACTGAAGCTTTCTTT. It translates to CASRGGLFLNTEAFF. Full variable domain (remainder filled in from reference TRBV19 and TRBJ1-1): DGGITQSPKYLFRKEGQNVTLSCEQNLNHDAMYWYRQDPGQGLRLIYYSQIVNDFQKGDIAEGYSVSREKKESFPLTVTSAQKNPTAFYLCASRGGLFLNTEAFFGQGTRLTVV.

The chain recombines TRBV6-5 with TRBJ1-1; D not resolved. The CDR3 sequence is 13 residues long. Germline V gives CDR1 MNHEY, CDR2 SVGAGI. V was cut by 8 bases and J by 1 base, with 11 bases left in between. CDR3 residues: CASRESRNTEAFF. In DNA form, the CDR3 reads TGTGCCAGCCGTGAATCTAGGAACACTGAAGCTTTCTTT.

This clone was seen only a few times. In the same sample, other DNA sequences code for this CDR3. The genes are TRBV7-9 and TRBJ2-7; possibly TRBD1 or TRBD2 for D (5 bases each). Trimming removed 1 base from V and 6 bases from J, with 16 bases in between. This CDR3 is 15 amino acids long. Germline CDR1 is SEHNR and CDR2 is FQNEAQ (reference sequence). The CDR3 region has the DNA TGTGCCAGCAGCTTAGGGGGCGGGTACCCCTTCGAGCAGTACTTC. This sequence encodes CASSLGGGYPFEQYF.

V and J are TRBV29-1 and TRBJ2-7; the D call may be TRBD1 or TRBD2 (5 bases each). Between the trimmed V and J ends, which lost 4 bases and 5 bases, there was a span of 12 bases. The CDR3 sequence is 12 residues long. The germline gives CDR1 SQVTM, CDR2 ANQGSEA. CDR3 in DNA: TGCAGCGTTGGTGCAGGGCGGGACGAGCAGTACTTC. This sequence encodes CSVGAGRDEQYF.

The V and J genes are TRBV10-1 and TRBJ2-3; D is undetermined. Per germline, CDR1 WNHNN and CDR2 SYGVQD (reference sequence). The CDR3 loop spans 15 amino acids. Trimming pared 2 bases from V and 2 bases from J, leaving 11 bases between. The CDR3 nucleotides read TGCGCCAGCAGTGAGGGGCGCCTTAACACAGATACGCAGTATTTT. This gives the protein CASSEGRLNTDTQYF.